This T cell receptor (beta chain) stems from a study of early T cells in non-severe SARS-CoV-2 infection. Per germline, CDR1 MNHEY and CDR2 SMNVEV (reference sequence). The CDR3 loop spans 12 amino acids. V gave up 4 bases and J gave up 9 bases, with 11 bases separating them. Individual cDNA molecules received unique molecular identifiers during library preparation. MiXCR was run by TCRdb on the 5' RACE reads, yielding one entry per CDR3 protein. This table has tens of thousands of distinct CDR3 sequences, approximately 15% appearing once. Specimen: whole blood. This TCR derives from an adult who was a healthcare worker with PCR-confirmed SARS-CoV-2 infection or an uninfected control (not recorded which). This rearrangement joins TRBV27 to TRBJ2-3; tentative D call: TRBD2 (6 bases). The CDR3, as DNA: TGTGCCAGCAGTTCTTTTGCGGGAACGCAGTATTTT. Encoded protein: CASSSFAGTQYF.